This record concerns one T cell receptor beta chain sequence. Indicated time point: peripheral blood 6 weeks after treatment start. From germline, CDR1 is MNHNY and CDR2 SVGAGI (reference sequence). The junction had 1 base not matched to a gene; V was cut back by 2 bases and J by 0 bases. The CDR3 is made up of 15 amino acids. This entry is derived from a study of PD-L1 blockade in urothelial cancer. Study-level information: Previous chemotherapy exposure amounted to 0 to 3 regimens for patients. Median T cell yield from blood was 120,000 to 150,000. Blood was analyzed 3 weeks (second dose) and 6 weeks after treatment start.

Synthetic TCR analog templates were spiked into each PCR. Here immunoSEQ multiplex PCR was the method, and the copy in TCRdb shows in-frame clones only, minus some. The data contain under 20,000 clones, around 86% of them singletons. The TCR comes from a man in his fifties with urothelial cancer. Here the sequenced sample was PBMCs, taken around atezolizumab (anti-PD-L1) treatment. V gene TRBV6-6 combines with J gene TRBJ2-1, with 7 bases identical to TRBD2. The CDR3 DNA sequence: TGTGCCAGCAGTTACGGCGGGAGCTCCTACAATGAGCAGTTCTTC. This encodes CASSYGGSSYNEQFF.